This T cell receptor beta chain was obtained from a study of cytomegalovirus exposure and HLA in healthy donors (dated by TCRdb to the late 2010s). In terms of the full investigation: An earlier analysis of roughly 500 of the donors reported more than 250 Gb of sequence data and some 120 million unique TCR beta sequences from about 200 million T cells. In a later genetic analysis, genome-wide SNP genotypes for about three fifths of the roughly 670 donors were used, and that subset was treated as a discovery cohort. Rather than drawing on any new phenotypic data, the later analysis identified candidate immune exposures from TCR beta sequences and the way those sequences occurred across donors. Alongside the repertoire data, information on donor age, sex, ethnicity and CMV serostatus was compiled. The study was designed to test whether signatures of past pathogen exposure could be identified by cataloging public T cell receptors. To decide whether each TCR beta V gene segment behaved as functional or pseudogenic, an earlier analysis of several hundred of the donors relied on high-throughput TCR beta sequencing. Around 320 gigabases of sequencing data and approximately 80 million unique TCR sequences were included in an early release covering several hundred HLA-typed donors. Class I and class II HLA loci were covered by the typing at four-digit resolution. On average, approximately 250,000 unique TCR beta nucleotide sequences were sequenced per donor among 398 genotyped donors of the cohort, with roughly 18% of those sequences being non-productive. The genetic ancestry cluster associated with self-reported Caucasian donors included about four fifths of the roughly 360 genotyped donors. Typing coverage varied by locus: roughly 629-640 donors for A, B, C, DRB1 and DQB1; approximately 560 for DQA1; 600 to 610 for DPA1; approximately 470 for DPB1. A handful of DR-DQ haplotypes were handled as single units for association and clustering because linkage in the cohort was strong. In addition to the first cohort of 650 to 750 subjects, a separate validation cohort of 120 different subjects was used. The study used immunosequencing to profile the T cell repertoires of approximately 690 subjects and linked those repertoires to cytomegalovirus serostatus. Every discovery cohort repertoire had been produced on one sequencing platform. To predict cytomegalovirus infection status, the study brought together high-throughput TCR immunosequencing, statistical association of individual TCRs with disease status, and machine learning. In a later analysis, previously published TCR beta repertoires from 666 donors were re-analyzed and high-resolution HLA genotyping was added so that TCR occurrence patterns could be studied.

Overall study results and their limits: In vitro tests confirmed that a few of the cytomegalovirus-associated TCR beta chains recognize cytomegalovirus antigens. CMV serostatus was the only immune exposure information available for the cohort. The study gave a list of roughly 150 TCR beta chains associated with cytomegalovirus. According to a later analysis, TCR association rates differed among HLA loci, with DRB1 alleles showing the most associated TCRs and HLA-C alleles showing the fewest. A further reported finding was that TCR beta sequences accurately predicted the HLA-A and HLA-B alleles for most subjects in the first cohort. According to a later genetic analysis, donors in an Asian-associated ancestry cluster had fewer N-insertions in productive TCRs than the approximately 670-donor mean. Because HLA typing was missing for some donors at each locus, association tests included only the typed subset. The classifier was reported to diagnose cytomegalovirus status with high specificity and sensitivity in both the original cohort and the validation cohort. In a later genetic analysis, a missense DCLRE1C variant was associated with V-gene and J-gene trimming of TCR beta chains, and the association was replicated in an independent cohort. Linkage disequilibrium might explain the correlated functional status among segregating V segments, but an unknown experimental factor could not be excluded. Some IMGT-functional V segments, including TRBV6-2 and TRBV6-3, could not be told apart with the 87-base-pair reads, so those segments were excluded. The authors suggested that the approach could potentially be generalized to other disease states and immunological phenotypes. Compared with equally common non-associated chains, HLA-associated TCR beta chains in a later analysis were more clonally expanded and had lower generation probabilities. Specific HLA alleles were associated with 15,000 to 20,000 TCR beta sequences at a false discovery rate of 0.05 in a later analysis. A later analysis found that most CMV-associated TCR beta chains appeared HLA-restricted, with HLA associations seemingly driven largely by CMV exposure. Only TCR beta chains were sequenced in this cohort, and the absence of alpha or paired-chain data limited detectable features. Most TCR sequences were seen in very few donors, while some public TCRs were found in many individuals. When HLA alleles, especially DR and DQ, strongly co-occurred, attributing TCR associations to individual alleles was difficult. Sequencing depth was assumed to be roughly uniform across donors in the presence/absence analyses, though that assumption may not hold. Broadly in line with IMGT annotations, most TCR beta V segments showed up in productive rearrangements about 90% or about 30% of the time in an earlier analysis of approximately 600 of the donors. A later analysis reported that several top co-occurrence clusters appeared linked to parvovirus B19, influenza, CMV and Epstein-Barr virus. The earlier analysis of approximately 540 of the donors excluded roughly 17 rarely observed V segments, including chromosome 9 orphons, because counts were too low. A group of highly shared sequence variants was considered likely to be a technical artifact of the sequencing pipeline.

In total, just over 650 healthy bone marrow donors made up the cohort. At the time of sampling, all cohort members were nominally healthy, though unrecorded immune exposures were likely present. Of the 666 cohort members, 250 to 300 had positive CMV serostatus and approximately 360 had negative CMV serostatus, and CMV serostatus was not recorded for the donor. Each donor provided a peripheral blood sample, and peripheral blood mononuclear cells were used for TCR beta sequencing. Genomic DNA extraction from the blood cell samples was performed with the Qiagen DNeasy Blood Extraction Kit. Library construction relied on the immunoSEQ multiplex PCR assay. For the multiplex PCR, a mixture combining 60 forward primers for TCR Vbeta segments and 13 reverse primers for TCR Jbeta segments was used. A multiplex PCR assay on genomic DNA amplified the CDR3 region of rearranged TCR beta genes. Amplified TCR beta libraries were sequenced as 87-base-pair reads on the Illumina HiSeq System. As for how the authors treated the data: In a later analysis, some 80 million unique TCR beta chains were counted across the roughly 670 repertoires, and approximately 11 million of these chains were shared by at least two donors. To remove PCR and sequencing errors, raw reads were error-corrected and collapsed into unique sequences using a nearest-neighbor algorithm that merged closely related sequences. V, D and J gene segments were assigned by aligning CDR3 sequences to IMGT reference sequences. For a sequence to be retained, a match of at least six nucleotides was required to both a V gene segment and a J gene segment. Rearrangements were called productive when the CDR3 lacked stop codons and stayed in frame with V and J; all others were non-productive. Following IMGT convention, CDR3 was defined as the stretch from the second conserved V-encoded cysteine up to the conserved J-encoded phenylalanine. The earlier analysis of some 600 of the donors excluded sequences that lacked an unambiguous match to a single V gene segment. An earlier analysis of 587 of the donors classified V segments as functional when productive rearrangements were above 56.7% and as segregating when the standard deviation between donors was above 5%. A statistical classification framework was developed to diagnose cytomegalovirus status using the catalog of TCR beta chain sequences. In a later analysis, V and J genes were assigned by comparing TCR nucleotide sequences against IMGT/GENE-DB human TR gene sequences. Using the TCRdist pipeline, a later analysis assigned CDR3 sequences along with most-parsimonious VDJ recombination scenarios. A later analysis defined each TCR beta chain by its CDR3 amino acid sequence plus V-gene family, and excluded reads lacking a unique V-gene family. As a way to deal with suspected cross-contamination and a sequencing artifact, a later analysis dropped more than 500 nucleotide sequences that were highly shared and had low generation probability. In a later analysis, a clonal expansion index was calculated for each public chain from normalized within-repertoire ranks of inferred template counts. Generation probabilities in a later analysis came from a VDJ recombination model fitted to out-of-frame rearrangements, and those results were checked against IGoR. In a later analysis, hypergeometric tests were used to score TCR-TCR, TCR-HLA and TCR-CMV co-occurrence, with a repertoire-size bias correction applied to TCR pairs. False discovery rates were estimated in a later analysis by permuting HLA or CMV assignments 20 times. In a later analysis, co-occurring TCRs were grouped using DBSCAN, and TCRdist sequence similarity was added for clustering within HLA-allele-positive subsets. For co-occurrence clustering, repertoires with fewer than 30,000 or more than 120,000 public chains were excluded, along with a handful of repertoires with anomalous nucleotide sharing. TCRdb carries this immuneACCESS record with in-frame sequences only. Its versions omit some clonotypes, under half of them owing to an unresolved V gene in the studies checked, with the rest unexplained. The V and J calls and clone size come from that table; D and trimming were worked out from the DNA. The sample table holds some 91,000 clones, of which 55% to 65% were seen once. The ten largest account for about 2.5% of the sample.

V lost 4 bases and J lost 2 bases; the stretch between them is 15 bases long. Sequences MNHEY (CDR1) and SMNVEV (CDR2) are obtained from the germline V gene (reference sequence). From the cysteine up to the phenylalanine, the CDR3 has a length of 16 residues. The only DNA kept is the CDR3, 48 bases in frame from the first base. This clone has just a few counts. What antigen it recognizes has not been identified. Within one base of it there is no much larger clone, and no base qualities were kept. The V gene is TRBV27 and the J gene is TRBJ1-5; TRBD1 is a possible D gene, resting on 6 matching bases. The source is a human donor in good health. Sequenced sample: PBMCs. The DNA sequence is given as TGTGCCAGCAGTTCCTTTAGCAGGGGTGGCAATCAGCCCCAGCATTTT. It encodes CASSSFSRGGNQPQHF.